Presented here are 13 T cell receptor beta chains from one specimen sequenced in a study of tumor-infiltrating lymphocytes in primary liver carcinoma. A constant-region primer served to make TCR beta cDNA from roughly 500 ng total RNA. It was through three nested multiplex PCR rounds of slightly modified ARM-PCR that TCR beta libraries arose. Primers for the first two PCR rounds were TRBV1-TRBV30 forward primers and a C-beta reverse primer (approximately 10 cycles per round). TCRdb re-called the multiplex PCR reads with MiXCR, one entry per CDR3 protein. The repertoire holds about 190,000 distinct CDR3 sequences, with 70% to 90% as singletons. From unsorted bulk tissue weighing roughly 18-30 mg, DNA and RNA were co-extracted. The sequenced material came from tumor tissue from primary liver carcinoma. Receptors originate from a man aged 35-49 years with primary liver carcinoma and hepatitis B virus infection.

Comment on this clonotype: The conserved closing phenylalanine or tryptophan is absent in this CDR3, likely reflecting a read error. CDR3 bases: TGCAGCGTTAATGATGCCACTGGACAGGGCAAATCCCCTTTCACATATACGCAGTATTAT. It is translated as CSVNDATGQGKSPFTYTQYY. The V and J genes are TRBV29-1 and TRBJ2-3, with TRBD1 matching 8 bases. Per the germline V gene, CDR1 is SQVTM and CDR2 is ANQGSEA. The CDR3 totals 20 residues.

Remarks on this clonotype: One end of the junction fails to match germline, which may point to a read error. The V call is TRBV4-3, the J call TRBJ2-1; D might be TRBD1 or TRBD2, each matching 5 bases. Looked up from germline, CDR1 is LGHNA and CDR2 is YSLEER. The length of the CDR3 is 14 residues. The CDR3: CASSQGTSFDEQFF. As DNA, the CDR3 is TGCGCCAGCAGTCAAGGGACCAGTTTCGACGAGCAGTTCTTC.

This clonotype showed up just once. V usage is TRBV30 and J usage is TRBJ2-7; 9 nucleotides agree with TRBD1. The germline V gene encodes CDR1 GTSNPN and CDR2 SVGIG (reference sequence). The CDR3 length is 13 residues. V gave up 8 bases and J gave up 5 bases; unmatched junction bases: 10. The CDR3: CARMRTGDNEQYF. The CDR3 DNA follows: TGTGCCCGGATGAGGACAGGGGACAACGAGCAGTACTTC.

Regarding this clonotype: Here the CDR3 omits its conserved ending phenylalanine or tryptophan, so a read error is the likely source. The rearrangement links TRBV5-5 to TRBJ1-2; TRBD1 might be the D (6 bases). This CDR3 spans 16 amino acids. Per germline, CDR1 SGHKS and CDR2 YYEKEE (reference sequence). The CDR3 DNA follows: TGTGTCAGCACCCCTCACCCGGACAGAACTAACTATGGCTACACCCTC. It translates to CVSTPHPDRTNYGYTL.

Comments on this clonotype: One end of the junction fails to match germline, which may point to a read error. The V call is TRBV28, the J call TRBJ2-7; 7 nucleotides match TRBD1. Looked up from germline, CDR1 is MDHEN and CDR2 is SYDVKM. This CDR3 region has 13 residues. CDR3 protein: CTSSLQGPVGRYF. In DNA form, the CDR3 reads TGTACCAGCAGCTTACAGGGGCCCGTGGGGCGGTACTTC.

A single count supports this clonotype. One end of the junction varies from germline; a read error may be responsible. The genes are TRBV29-1 and TRBJ1-1; a possible D gene is TRBD1 (5 bases). CDR1 and CDR2 (germline): SQVTM, ANQGSEA. The CDR3 runs to 12 residues. DNA for the CDR3: TGCAGAGTCTCTCAGCGCAGGGCTGAAGCTTTATTT. Protein: CRVSQRRAEALF.

Worth noting for this clonotype: An end of the junction differs from the germline gene, which may be a read error. The rearrangement joins TRBV11-1 to TRBJ2-1; no clear D gene. The germline gives CDR1 SGHAT, CDR2 FQDESV (reference sequence). The CDR3 spans 16 residues. As DNA, the CDR3 is TGTGTCAGCAGCTCCTCCTCTGTCCTCTCCTACTATGAGAAGTTCTTC. Its protein is CVSSSSSVLSYYEKFF.

A word on this clonotype: Compared with germline, one end of the junction differs, possibly owing to a read error. The chain couples TRBV12-3 or TRBV12-4 to TRBJ2-2; weak D call: TRBD2 (6 bases). The CDR3 totals 15 residues. CDR3 sequence: CANSLALAGIGELFF. The CDR3, as DNA: TGTGCCAACAGTTTAGCACTAGCCGGAATCGGGGAGCTGTTTTTT.

Worth noting for this clonotype: A much larger clonotype is one base distant, so this may be a read error. The chain carries TRBV4-2 and TRBJ2-1; D is uncertain. The CDR3 extends over 13 amino acids. Germline values: CDR1 LGHNA, CDR2 YNFKEQ. CDR3 DNA sequence: TGTGCCAGCAACCAAGATACAAACAATGAGCAGTTCTTC. This encodes CASNQDTNNEQFF.

With regard to this clonotype: A junction boundary mismatches the germline segment, possibly from a read error. The rearrangement links TRBV11-2 to TRBJ2-3; a possible D gene is TRBD2 (5 bases). Germline V gene sequence: CDR1 SGHAT, CDR2 FQNNGV. The CDR3 extends over 14 amino acids. The CDR3 protein is CASSLDLKSYTQFF. The CDR3 nucleotides are TGTGCCAGCAGCTTGGACTTGAAGTCATACACGCAGTTTTTT.

Comment on this clonotype: An end of the junction does not agree with germline; a read error may underlie this. This sequence joins TRBV14 and TRBJ2-1, with D tentatively TRBD2 (5 bases). The CDR3 loop spans 16 amino acids. In germline, CDR1 is SGHDN, CDR2 FVKESK. In DNA, the CDR3 is TGTGCCAGCAATGCCGTAGCGAGATGCGTAAACAATGAGCAGTTATTC. Residues: CASNAVARCVNNEQLF.

With regard to this clonotype: Germline and junction disagree at one end, which may indicate a read error. This sequence joins TRBV7-2 and TRBJ2-3, with 7 bases lining up with TRBD2. The CDR3 covers 15 residues. Germline CDR1 reads SGHTA; CDR2 reads FQGNSA. This CDR3 is CASRLEDGRLDTQYF. CDR3 nucleotide sequence: TGTGCCAGCAGATTAGAGGACGGGAGGTTAGATACGCAGTATTTC.

This chain links TRBV29-1 with TRBJ2-1; TRBD2 matches 9 bases. Germline V lookup: CDR1 SQVTM, CDR2 ANQGSEA. The CDR3 has 15 residues. Losses at the gene ends were 3 bases for V and 10 bases for J; bases not matched to a gene: 13. CDR3 DNA sequence: TGCAGCGTTGATGGGACTAGCCGGAGGGCATGGGAGCAGTTCTTC. Translating gives CSVDGTSRRAWEQFF.